Detailed here is one T cell receptor beta chain. Its specific antigen is unknown. Base qualities are not recorded, but no much larger clone differs from it by a single base. In the paper's terms, the treatment or condition label means: in vitro stimulation with specific CMV peptide epitopes to enrich CMV-specific T cells. The sequencer listed for this sample is Illumina HiSeq 1500. In TCRdb, the public reads were trimmed at Q25 with fastp and aligned with MiXCR, with productive beta chains retained. Rows are combined by CDR3 protein, so each entry shows the most common genes and DNA. This sample is represented by about 920,000 distinct CDR3 sequences; about a third of them were singletons. 11% to 15% of the sample comes from the top ten. V is clipped by 6 bases and J by 5 bases, and the sequence between their germline boundaries is 17 bases long. The germline V gene supplies CDR1 SGHAT and CDR2 FQNNGV. From cysteine to phenylalanine, the CDR3 is 15 amino acids long. Only the CDR3 DNA stays, 45 bases, in frame from base 1.

This entry belongs to a study of T cell repertoires in cytomegalovirus infection (dated by TCRdb to the late 2010s). With regard to the full study: The peptide stimulations were aimed at well-studied HLA-B-restricted epitopes as well as recently identified HLA-C-restricted CMV epitopes, whose presentation resists viral immunomodulation. Donor HLA type was relevant to the analysis, because carriage of CMV infection together with the matching HLA type was indicated by public TCR beta signatures. Paper-wide results and their limitations: The ex vivo response was dominated by HLA-C-restricted CMV-specific TCR beta clonotypes, which also provided the single most frequent clonotype in two of eight donors. Carriers of CMV infection plus the relevant HLA type were discriminated by the cumulative frequency of public TCR beta family members in the study cohort and in an independent 352-donor cohort.

The sequence came from a human donor in good health (CMV status not recorded). Some clones in this sample may be carry-over from other donors' samples. This specimen was cultured CD8+ T cells from PBMCs, taken from culture after CMV antigen stimulation. This sequence uses TRBV11-2 and TRBJ2-1; the D gene is tentatively TRBD1 or TRBD2, each matching 6 bases. The CDR3 here reads CASRAPPGANNEQFF. The base sequence is TGTGCCAGCAGAGCCCCTCCGGGGGCCAACAATGAGCAGTTCTTC.